This is a list of T cell receptor beta chains from one sample in a study of vaccination effects on CD4 cells after COVID-19. The assay was immunoSEQ multiplex PCR, and TCRdb's table has in-frame clones only and misses some. Of roughly 30,000 clones listed, less than 80% were seen once; the top ten hold roughly 27%. The antigens these receptors bind are not known. The sample here was CD4+ T cells from PBMCs cultured with HCoV-OC43 spike peptides, taken before COVID-19 vaccination. The receptors stem from a human donor who received a COVID-19 vaccine. CDR3s include the opening cysteine and the closing phenylalanine or tryptophan. The D gene is left open where the match is weak. Clone size is shown for a subset of rows, as once, few, many or a class of expanded clone.

CDR3,DNA,D,V,size,J
CASSPTGLAGGYEQYF,TGCGCCAGCAGCCCAACGGGACTAGCGGGGGGCTACGAGCAGTACTTC,TRBD2,TRBV5-1,-,TRBJ2-7
CASSDRGGQDTQYF,TGTGCCAGCAGTGATCGAGGGGGACAAGATACGCAGTATTTT,-,TRBV2,once,TRBJ2-3
CASSLVPAGRYNEQFF,TGTGCCAGCAGCTTGGTCCCAGCGGGGAGATACAATGAGCAGTTCTTC,TRBD2,TRBV5-4,-,TRBJ2-1
CASSIRQRPTEAFF,TGTGCCAGTAGTATACGGCAACGACCCACTGAAGCTTTCTTT,-,TRBV19,-,TRBJ1-1
CASSAPGTGSYEQYF,TGTGCCAGCAGTGCCCCCGGGACAGGCTCCTACGAGCAGTACTTC,TRBD1,TRBV28,-,TRBJ2-7
CASSTERTRILDTQYF,TGTGCCAGTTCCACCGAAAGGACTAGAATTCTGGATACGCAGTATTTT,TRBD2,TRBV19,-,TRBJ2-3
CASRQGDRTDTQYF,TGTGCCAGCAGACAGGGGGACCGCACAGATACGCAGTATTTT,TRBD1,TRBV6-5,once,TRBJ2-3
CASSQDIPGELFF,TGTGCCAGCAGCCAAGATATCCCCGGGGAGCTGTTTTTT,-,TRBV3-1/TRBV3-2,-,TRBJ2-2
CASTRERLSDTQYF,TGTGCCAGCACACGGGAGCGGTTATCAGATACGCAGTATTTT,-,TRBV3-1/TRBV3-2,-,TRBJ2-3
CASKAQGENSPLHF,TGTGCCAGTAAGGCCCAGGGAGAGAATTCACCCCTCCACTTT,-,TRBV19,-,TRBJ1-6
CASSPLGGANTGELFF,TGTGCCAGCAGTCCCCTCGGGGGGGCGAACACCGGGGAGCTGTTTTTT,TRBD2,TRBV11-2,-,TRBJ2-2
CASSSGPTVNTEAFF,TGTGCCAGCAGTTCGGGGCCCACCGTTAACACTGAAGCTTTCTTT,-,TRBV6-5,once,TRBJ1-1
CASRRQGTQYF,TGTGCCAGCAGAAGACAGGGTACGCAGTATTTT,TRBD1,TRBV6-5,-,TRBJ2-3
CASSLHVGLAGAGELFF,TGTGCCAGCAGCTTACACGTGGGACTAGCGGGTGCCGGGGAGCTGTTTTTT,TRBD2,TRBV7-9,-,TRBJ2-2
CASSPEQQGLLGGYTF,TGTGCCAGCTCACCAGAGCAGCAGGGGCTCCTTGGGGGCTACACCTTC,-,TRBV18,few,TRBJ1-2
CAWARGSYEQYF,TGTGCCTGGGCCAGGGGTTCCTACGAGCAGTACTTC,-,TRBV30,-,TRBJ2-7
CASSLADREPLHF,TGCGCCAGCAGCTTGGCCGACAGGGAGCCCCTCCACTTT,TRBD1,TRBV5-1,few,TRBJ1-6
CASSRGQVQETQYF,TGCGCCAGCAGCCGAGGACAGGTCCAAGAGACCCAGTACTTC,TRBD1,TRBV4-1,-,TRBJ2-5
CASSLERGARYEQYF,TGTGCCAGCAGCTTAGAACGGGGGGCGAGGTACGAGCAGTACTTC,-,TRBV7-9,once,TRBJ2-7
CASSMGQGGGYTF,TGTGCCAGTAGTATGGGACAGGGAGGTGGCTACACCTTC,TRBD1,TRBV19,few,TRBJ1-2
CAWSLNTEAFF,TGTGCCTGGAGTCTGAACACTGAAGCTTTCTTT,-,TRBV30,-,TRBJ1-1
CASRLTWGQGETQYF,TGTGCCAGCAGGTTAACTTGGGGCCAGGGTGAGACCCAGTACTTC,-,TRBV2,-,TRBJ2-5
CASSPRTSGYEQYF,TGTGCCAGCTCACCACGGACTAGCGGGTACGAGCAGTACTTC,TRBD2,TRBV18,-,TRBJ2-7
CASSFEGNTEAFF,TGCGCCAGCAGCTTTGAGGGGAACACTGAAGCTTTCTTT,-,TRBV5-1,few,TRBJ1-1
CASSLSVSGQGNGYTF,TGTGCCAGCAGCCTATCGGTTTCAGGACAGGGCAATGGCTACACCTTC,TRBD1,TRBV4-2,-,TRBJ1-2
CASSVDSLNTEAFF,TGTGCCAGCAGCGTGGACAGCTTGAACACTGAAGCTTTCTTT,-,TRBV9,-,TRBJ1-1
CASSLEGLAGGRDEQFF,TGTGCCAGCAGCTTAGAAGGACTAGCGGGGGGACGCGATGAGCAGTTCTTC,TRBD2,TRBV7-2,-,TRBJ2-1
CASGQGFNQPQHF,TGTGCCAGTGGACAGGGGTTTAATCAGCCCCAGCATTTT,TRBD1,TRBV19,few,TRBJ1-5
CASSWGLAGGSTGELFF,TGTGCCAGCAGCTGGGGACTAGCGGGGGGGAGCACCGGGGAGCTGTTTTTT,TRBD2,TRBV7-2,-,TRBJ2-2
CASSAGGIQGRAGELFF,TGTGCCAGCAGCGCCGGAGGGATACAGGGGAGAGCCGGGGAGCTGTTTTTT,-,TRBV9,-,TRBJ2-2
CATSDSGTSGNSFRAQYF,TGTGCCACCAGTGACTCCGGGACTAGCGGGAACTCTTTCAGGGCGCAGTATTTT,TRBD2,TRBV24-1,-,TRBJ2-3
CASSLWTGNTDTQYF,TGTGCCAGCAGTTTATGGACCGGAAACACAGATACGCAGTATTTT,-,TRBV28,-,TRBJ2-3
CASSLSGGYYEQYF,TGTGCCAGCAGTTTATCAGGCGGGTACTACGAGCAGTACTTC,-,TRBV28,-,TRBJ2-7
CASSFGLGGNQPQHF,TGTGCCAGCAGCTTCGGACTAGGCGGGAACCAGCCCCAGCATTTT,-,TRBV7-9,-,TRBJ1-5
CASSLTDTYEQYF,TGTGCCAGCAGCTTGACAGATACCTACGAGCAGTACTTC,-,TRBV7-2,-,TRBJ2-7
CASSLAPGGFEPQHF,TGCGCCAGCAGCTTGGCCCCAGGGGGATTTGAGCCCCAGCATTTT,TRBD1,TRBV5-1,-,TRBJ1-5
CASRRGGWNTEAFF,TGTGCCAGCCGACGGGGGGGGTGGAACACTGAAGCTTTCTTT,-,TRBV27,once,TRBJ1-1
CASSLTTDKETQYF,TGTGCCAGCAGCCTTACGACAGACAAAGAGACCCAGTACTTC,-,TRBV7-9,once,TRBJ2-5
CASSVGDRDGYTF,TGTGCCAGCAGCGTAGGGGACAGGGATGGCTACACCTTC,TRBD1,TRBV9,-,TRBJ1-2
CASSQETVVRLEDEQYF,TGCGCCAGCAGCCAAGAAACGGTTGTGAGGCTCGAGGACGAGCAGTACTTC,-,TRBV4-3,few,TRBJ2-7
CASSPWTGGTYGYTF,TGTGCCAGCAGCCCCTGGACAGGGGGCACCTATGGCTACACCTTC,TRBD1,TRBV9,-,TRBJ1-2
CASTLTSGNNEQFF,TGTGCCAGCACATTGACTAGCGGAAACAATGAGCAGTTCTTC,TRBD2,TRBV28,-,TRBJ2-1
CASSLGVVFEQYF,TGTGCCAGCAGTTTAGGAGTGGTGTTCGAGCAGTACTTC,-,TRBV12-3/TRBV12-4,-,TRBJ2-7
CASSLGPTSYEQYF,TGTGCCAGCAGCTTAGGGCCCACCTCCTACGAGCAGTACTTC,-,TRBV11-2,-,TRBJ2-7
CASSPGRTGYEQYF,TGTGCCAGCAGTCCCGGACGGACGGGCTACGAGCAGTACTTC,-,TRBV28,-,TRBJ2-7
CAWSAGGNQPQHF,TGTGCCTGGAGTGCAGGGGGCAATCAGCCCCAGCATTTT,-,TRBV30,-,TRBJ1-5
CASSTTGTDNSPLHF,TGTGCCAGCAGCACAACCGGGACAGATAATTCACCCCTCCACTTT,TRBD1,TRBV6-5,few,TRBJ1-6
CSVIQGSSYNEQFF,TGCAGCGTGATACAGGGAAGCTCCTACAATGAGCAGTTCTTC,-,TRBV29-1,-,TRBJ2-1
CASSLEADSYYGYTF,TGTGCCAGCAGCTTAGAAGCTGACAGCTACTATGGCTACACCTTC,-,TRBV7-2,-,TRBJ1-2
CASSPSRDAYGYTF,TGTGCCAGCTCACCATCCAGGGATGCATATGGCTACACCTTC,-,TRBV18,-,TRBJ1-2
CASWGQTYEQYF,TGTGCCAGCTGGGGGCAGACCTACGAGCAGTACTTC,-,TRBV28,few,TRBJ2-7
CASSPGTSGSLYF,TGTGCCAGCAGTCCGGGGACTAGCGGGAGCTTGTATTTT,TRBD2,TRBV12-3/TRBV12-4,once,TRBJ2-3
CASSYDRTGNTIYF,TGTGCCAGCAGTTACGACAGGACCGGAAACACCATATATTTT,-,TRBV2,few,TRBJ1-3
CASSPAAFNYGYTF,TGTGCCAGCTCACCCGCCGCTTTTAACTATGGCTACACCTTC,-,TRBV18,-,TRBJ1-2
CASSSSGGAWGETQYF,TGTGCTAGCAGCTCTAGCGGGGGGGCCTGGGGAGAGACCCAGTACTTC,TRBD2,TRBV7-7,-,TRBJ2-5